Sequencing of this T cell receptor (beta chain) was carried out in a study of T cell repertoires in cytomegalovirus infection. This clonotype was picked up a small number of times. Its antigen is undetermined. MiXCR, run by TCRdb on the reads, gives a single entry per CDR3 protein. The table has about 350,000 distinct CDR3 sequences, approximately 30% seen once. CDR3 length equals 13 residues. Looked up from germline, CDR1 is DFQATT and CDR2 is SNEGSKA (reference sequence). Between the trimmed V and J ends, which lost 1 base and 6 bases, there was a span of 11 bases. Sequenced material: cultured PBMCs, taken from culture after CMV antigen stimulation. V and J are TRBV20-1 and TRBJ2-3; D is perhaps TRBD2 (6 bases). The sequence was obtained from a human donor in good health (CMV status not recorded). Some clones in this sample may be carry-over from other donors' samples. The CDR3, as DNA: TGCAGTGCTAGAGGGCTAGCGAGGGATACGCAGTATTTT. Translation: CSARGLARDTQYF.